The clone carrying this T cell receptor (beta chain) was counted only a few times. This entry belongs to a study of blood T cells in healthy people across ages. Germline V gene sequence: CDR1 WNHNN, CDR2 SYGVQD (reference sequence). The CDR3 has 12 amino acids. Primers used in a second PCR of about 7 to 12 cycles were a sample-barcoded 5' primer and a J-beta primer mix. Each CDR3 protein gets one entry after TCRdb re-called the 5' RACE reads with MiXCR. Here the sample spans around 940,000 distinct CDR3 sequences, about 51% being singletons. The chain recombines TRBV10-1 with TRBJ2-7, with D perhaps TRBD1 (6 bases). The DNA end is a closer match to TRBJ2-5, so the J assignment may be wrong. The sequence was obtained from an older woman in good health. Material: blood. CDR3 in DNA: TGCGCCAGCAGGGGGGCGTCGGGGACCCAGTACTTC. Amino acid sequence: CASRGASGTQYF.